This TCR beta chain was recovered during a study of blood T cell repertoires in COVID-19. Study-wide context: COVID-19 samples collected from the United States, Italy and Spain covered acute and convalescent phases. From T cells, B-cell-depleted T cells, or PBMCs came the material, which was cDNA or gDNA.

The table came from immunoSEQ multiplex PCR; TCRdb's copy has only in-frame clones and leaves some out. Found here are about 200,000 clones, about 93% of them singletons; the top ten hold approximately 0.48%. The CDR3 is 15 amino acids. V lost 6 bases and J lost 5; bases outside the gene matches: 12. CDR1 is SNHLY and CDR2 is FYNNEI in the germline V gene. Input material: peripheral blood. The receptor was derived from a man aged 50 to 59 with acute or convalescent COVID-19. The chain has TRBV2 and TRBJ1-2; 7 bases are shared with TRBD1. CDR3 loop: CASSATPGQRYGYTF. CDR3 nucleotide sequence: TGTGCCAGCAGCGCGACACCGGGACAGCGATATGGCTACACCTTC.